Below, one T cell receptor beta chain is given with its context. Its antigen is still unknown. The V gene end was trimmed by 6 bases and the J gene end by 12 bases; junction bases not matched to a gene: 9. The CDR3 is made up of 12 amino acids. The germline gives CDR1 SGHVS, CDR2 FQNEAQ. This record comes from a study of T-cell memory formation after mild COVID-19. General study results and limits: Memory from before infection featured some responding clones, which suggests cross-reactive memory joined.

Using its own MiXCR run on the 5' RACE reads, TCRdb lists one record per CDR3 protein. The repertoire holds about 310,000 distinct CDR3 sequences, with approximately 19% as singletons. The sample was PBMCs or a T cell subset sorted from them (not recorded which). The chain employs TRBV7-8 and TRBJ2-3, with 7 nucleotides matching TRBD2. The clonotype originates from a young man who had mild COVID-19 (a few samples of this study predate the infection). Cell type and time point are not known. This chain's CDR3 is CASRGTTPNQYF. DNA of the CDR3: TGTGCCAGCAGAGGGACTACCCCCAACCAGTATTTT.